The 14 T cell receptor beta chains in this list originate from one sample, sequenced in a study of blood T cell repertoires in COVID-19. Measured with immunoSEQ multiplex PCR; TCRdb has only the in-frame clones, and not every one. Of 100,000 to 150,000 clones listed, 85% to 90% are singletons. The sample taken for sequencing was peripheral blood. The source is an elderly man with active or convalescent COVID-19.

The chain combines TRBV27 with TRBJ1-2; D is perhaps TRBD1 (6 bases). Germline V CDR1 and CDR2: MNHEY, SMNVEV (reference sequence). The CDR3 length is 17 residues. Trimming cost V 6 bases and J 4 bases, with 24 bases left between them. In DNA form, the CDR3 reads TGTGCCAGCAGCCCTACAGGGTCTCGCCTGGTAGGCTATGGCTACACCTTC. Translation: CASSPTGSRLVGYGYTF.

V usage is TRBV18 and J usage is TRBJ2-5; unclear D gene. The V end lost 1 base, the J end lost 2 bases, and 11 bases lay between the germline ends. CDR3 length equals 15 residues. Germline values: CDR1 KGHSH, CDR2 LQKENI. This CDR3 reads CASSPLVGVQETQYF. The CDR3 bases are TGTGCCAGCTCACCACTGGTCGGAGTACAAGAGACCCAGTACTTC.

The chain combines TRBV7-2 with TRBJ1-1; no clear D. V was pared by 1 base and J by 5 bases, with 11 bases between. There are 14 residues in the CDR3. Looked up from germline, CDR1 is SGHTA and CDR2 is FQGNSA. The CDR3 sequence: CASSLEARGTEAFF. CDR3 bases: TGTGCCAGCAGCTTAGAAGCTCGAGGGACTGAAGCTTTCTTT.

In its sample, this clone was seen a few times. The J gene is TRBJ2-1, the V gene TRBV7-3; TRBD2 matches at 7 bases. Germline trimming cut 0 bases from V and 6 bases from J; bases unmatched to any gene: 8. The V gene's germline CDR1 is SGHTA and CDR2 FQGTGA. The CDR3 has 16 amino acids. The CDR3 loop is CASSLTGLSQFNEQFF. CDR3 nucleotides: TGTGCCAGCAGCTTAACGGGACTATCTCAGTTCAATGAGCAGTTCTTC.

The rearrangement uses TRBV7-8 and TRBJ1-4; D is unclear. Per the germline V gene, CDR1 is SGHVS and CDR2 is FQNEAQ. Trimming left V 2 bases short and J 1 base short, with 5 bases between. The CDR3 is 14 amino acids. The CDR3 reads CASSLRRTNEKLFF. CDR3 DNA sequence: TGTGCCAGCAGCTTACGGAGAACTAATGAAAAACTGTTTTTT.

This clone was recorded only once. The chain employs TRBV18 and TRBJ1-6, with D perhaps matching TRBD1 (6 bases). This CDR3 contains 14 residues. V lost 2 bases and J lost 9, with 11 bases in between. Germline CDR1 KGHSH, CDR2 LQKENI. CDR3: CASSPGGSGSPLHF. As DNA, the CDR3 is TGTGCCAGCTCACCAGGGGGCTCAGGTTCACCCCTCCACTTT.

The chain combines TRBV6-5 with TRBJ2-3, with 12 bases aligning to TRBD2. Looked up from germline, CDR1 is MNHEY and CDR2 is SVGAGI. V gave up 3 bases and J gave up 2 bases; unmatched junction bases: 3. The CDR3 loop spans 16 amino acids. CDR3 protein: CASSYLAGGATDTQYF. The CDR3 DNA sequence: TGTGCCAGCAGTTATCTAGCGGGAGGGGCCACAGATACGCAGTATTTT.

This chain uses TRBV7-2 with TRBJ2-7; TRBD2 aligns across 10 bases. Germline assignment: CDR1 SGHTA and CDR2 FQGNSA. The CDR3 sequence is 15 residues long. J lost 6 bases, V lost 5 bases, and 10 bases had no gene match. CDR3 protein: CASSTRAGGQGEQYF. In nucleotides, the CDR3 is TGTGCCAGCAGCACAAGAGCGGGGGGGCAGGGCGAGCAGTACTTC.

The CDR3 loop is CASSYYRVLSGNTIYF. CDR3 DNA sequence: TGTGCCAGCAGCTACTACAGGGTGCTCTCTGGAAACACCATATATTTT. The chain employs TRBV5-6 and TRBJ1-3; D may be TRBD1 (6 bases). This CDR3 is 16 amino acids long. In germline, CDR1 is SGHDT, CDR2 YYEEEE. With 3 bases removed from V and 0 bases from J, the gap between germline ends came to 13 bases.

The chain recombines TRBV12-5 with TRBJ2-3, with D possibly matching TRBD1 (6 bases). This CDR3 is built from 16 residues. Germline V gene data show CDR1 as LGHNT and CDR2 as FRNRAP. V lost 1 base and J lost 2, with 13 bases in between. The CDR3 region is CASGLGTALPTDTQYF. In DNA, the CDR3 is TGTGCTAGTGGTTTGGGGACAGCTCTGCCCACAGATACGCAGTATTTT.

The V and J genes are TRBV20-1 and TRBJ2-1; no clear D gene. The CDR3 loop spans 11 amino acids. V lost 3 bases and J 5 bases, leaving 5 bases between the germline ends. In germline, CDR1 is DFQATT, CDR2 SNEGSKA (reference sequence). CDR3 nucleotide sequence: TGCAGTGCTAGTCCTCACAATGAGCAGTTCTTC. Protein sequence: CSASPHNEQFF.

The chain combines TRBV30 with TRBJ2-7; a weak D match, TRBD1 (6 bases). The V gene lost 5 bases and the J gene lost 3 bases, with 11 bases spanning the gap. Germline lookup yields CDR1 GTSNPN and CDR2 SVGIG (reference sequence). This CDR3 is built from 12 residues. The CDR3, as DNA: TGTGCCTGGCAAGGACAGAGCTACGAGCAGTACTTC. Protein: CAWQGQSYEQYF.

This chain links TRBV6-5 with TRBJ2-3; TRBD1 matches at 7 bases. The V and J ends lost 5 bases and 2 bases, in that order; junction bases with no gene match: 7. Per germline, CDR1 MNHEY and CDR2 SVGAGI. The CDR3 is made up of 15 amino acids. Written as DNA, the CDR3 is TGTGCCAGCAGTCCCCGGGACAGAATCACAGATACGCAGTATTTT. The encoded protein is CASSPRDRITDTQYF.

In this sample, this clone turned up once. The J gene is TRBJ2-2, the V gene TRBV5-5, with 9 bases fitting TRBD2. The V gene's germline CDR1 is SGHKS and CDR2 YYEKEE (reference sequence). V was pared by 4 bases and J by 2 bases, with 3 bases of the junction left unmatched. This CDR3 is 15 amino acids long. CDR3 amino acids: CASSRLAGNTGELFF. The CDR3 region has the DNA TGTGCCAGCAGCAGGCTAGCGGGAAACACCGGGGAGCTGTTTTTT.